The T cell receptor (beta chain) under discussion was sequenced for a study of OX40 agonist ivuxolimab in advanced cancers. For the study at large: Participants, about 83% male, averaged roughly 60 years of age, ranging from about 20 to 79. Study-wide results and caveats: On average, CD8+ T cells showed a greater number of expanded clones than CD4+. Clonal expansion was seen in CD4+ and CD8+ blood T cells by week 6 at 0.1 to 3.0 mg/kg.

Sequenced by immunoSEQ multiplex PCR; TCRdb stores in-frame clones only, minus some. This repertoire shows 55,000 to 65,000 clones, less than 90% found once; its top ten account for under 0.8%. Germline trimming cut 4 bases from V and 6 bases from J; bases unmatched to any gene: 17. The CDR3 contains 20 residues. Per germline, CDR1 SGHDN and CDR2 FVKESK. Comments on this clone: Antigen: not known.

V is TRBV14 and J is TRBJ2-1, with TRBD2 identical over 14 bases. This receptor was identified in an adult with an advanced solid tumor such as melanoma, head and neck, liver or kidney cancer. The sample was CD4+ or CD8+ T cells sorted from blood, taken in a trial of the OX40 agonist ivuxolimab. The CDR3 sequence is CASSPLRLAGGSAVVNEQFF. The CDR3 DNA sequence: TGTGCCAGCAGCCCCTTACGACTAGCGGGAGGGTCTGCAGTAGTCAATGAGCAGTTCTTC.